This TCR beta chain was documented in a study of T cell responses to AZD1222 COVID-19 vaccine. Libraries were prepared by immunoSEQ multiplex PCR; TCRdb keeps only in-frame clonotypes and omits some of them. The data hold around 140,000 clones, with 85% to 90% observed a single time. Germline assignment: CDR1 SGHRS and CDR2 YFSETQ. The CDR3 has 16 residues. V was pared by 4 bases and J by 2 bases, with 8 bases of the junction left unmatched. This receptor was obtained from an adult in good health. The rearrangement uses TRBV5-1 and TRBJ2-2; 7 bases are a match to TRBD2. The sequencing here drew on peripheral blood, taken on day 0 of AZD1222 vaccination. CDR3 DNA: TGCGCCAGCAGCCCTTCGGGCGGGGGTAACACCGGGGAGCTGTTTTTT. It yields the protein CASSPSGGGNTGELFF.